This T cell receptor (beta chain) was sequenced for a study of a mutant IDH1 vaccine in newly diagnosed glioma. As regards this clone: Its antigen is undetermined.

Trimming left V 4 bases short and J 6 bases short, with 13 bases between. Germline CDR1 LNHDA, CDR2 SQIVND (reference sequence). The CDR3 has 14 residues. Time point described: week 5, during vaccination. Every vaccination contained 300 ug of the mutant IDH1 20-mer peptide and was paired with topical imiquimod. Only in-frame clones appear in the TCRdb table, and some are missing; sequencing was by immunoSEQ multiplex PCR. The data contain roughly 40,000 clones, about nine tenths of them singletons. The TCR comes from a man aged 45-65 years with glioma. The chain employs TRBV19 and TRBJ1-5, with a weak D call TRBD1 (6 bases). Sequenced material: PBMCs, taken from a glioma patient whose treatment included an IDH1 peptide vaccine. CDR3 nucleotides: TGTGCCAGTAGTACGGGGGCACGTAGTCAGCCCCAGCATTTT. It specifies CASSTGARSQPQHF.